Presented here are 5 T cell receptor beta chains from one specimen sequenced in a study of blood T cell repertoires in COVID-19. Measured with immunoSEQ multiplex PCR; TCRdb has only the in-frame clones, and not every one. The repertoire holds 90,000 to 110,000 clones, with around 83% as singletons. Material: peripheral blood. The receptors shown here come from a woman older than 75 with acute or convalescent COVID-19.

This chain's CDR3 is CASSRGTEAFF. The CDR3 region has the DNA TGTGCCAGCAGCCGGGGGACTGAAGCTTTCTTT. The chain is built from TRBV5-5 and TRBJ1-1; a possible D gene is TRBD1 (5 bases). The CDR3 has 11 amino acids. The germline gives CDR1 SGHKS, CDR2 YYEKEE (reference sequence). V was clipped by 4 bases and J by 5 bases, with 6 bases between them.

The chain carries TRBV5-1 and TRBJ2-2, with 14 bases lining up with TRBD2. This CDR3 region has 15 residues. V dropped 3 bases and J dropped 8; count of bases not matched to a gene: 3. Germline loops: CDR1 SGHRS, CDR2 YFSETQ. CDR3 nucleotides: TGCGCCAGCAGCTCGGGACTAGCGGGAGCGGGGGAGCTGTTTTTT. Its translation: CASSSGLAGAGELFF.

This chain joins TRBV24-1 and TRBJ2-5; 8 nucleotides agree with TRBD1. Germline-derived CDR1 and CDR2 are KGHDR and SFDVKD. The CDR3 is made up of 15 amino acids. V was pared by 3 bases and J by 4 bases, with 6 bases of the junction left unmatched. This CDR3 is CATSDPRGLRETQYF. Written as DNA, the CDR3 is TGTGCCACCAGTGATCCCAGGGGGCTTCGAGAGACCCAGTACTTC.

The rearrangement joins TRBV4-1 to TRBJ2-6; D is uncertain. The CDR3 contains 17 residues. V was cut by 5 bases and J by 0 bases, with 14 bases left in between. The V gene's germline CDR1 is MGHRA and CDR2 YSYEKL. CDR3 in amino acids: CASSFKDDSSGANVLTF. The DNA of the CDR3 is TGCGCCAGCAGCTTTAAAGATGACTCCTCTGGGGCCAACGTCCTGACTTTC.

The V and J genes are TRBV12-3 or TRBV12-4 and TRBJ2-1; D is ambiguous. The CDR3 runs 11 residues. V lost 2 bases, J lost 7 bases, and 3 bases lay in between. The DNA for the CDR3 is TGTGCCAGCAGTTTACAGAATGAGCAGTTCTTC. This encodes CASSLQNEQFF.